Shown below are 31 T cell receptor beta chains from a single sample sequenced in a study of blood T cell repertoires in COVID-19 (dated by TCRdb to 2019 to 2021). Libraries were constructed by the immunoSEQ multiplex PCR assay. Entries here come from immuneACCESS through TCRdb and include only in-frame sequences with V and J called. Some clones fail to appear in such tables; in the studies checked, an unresolved V gene covers under half of the shortfall, and the cause of the remainder is unknown. This sample is represented by some 160,000 clones; roughly 80% of them were singletons. Clones ranked in the top ten supply roughly 3.4% of the sample. The sample comprised PBMCs or T cells enriched from blood (not recorded which). The receptors here all came from a woman in her sixties or seventies who had recovered from COVID-19.

V and J are TRBV5-1 and TRBJ1-5; D is unresolved. The V end was cut by 0 bases, the J end by 0 bases, with 10 bases between. Looked up from germline, CDR1 is SGHRS and CDR2 is YFSETQ. The CDR3 length is 16 residues. The DNA for the CDR3 is TGCGCCAGCAGCTTGGGGTCCGGCGGTAGCAATCAGCCCCAGCATTTT. Translation gives CASSLGSGGSNQPQHF.

The chain links TRBV13 to TRBJ1-1; 7 bases line up with TRBD1. Germline loops: CDR1 PRHDT, CDR2 FYEKMQ (reference sequence). CDR3 length: 11 residues. With 3 bases clipped from V and 11 bases from J, the junction kept 3 bases outside the gene matches. This CDR3 reads CASSFDREAFF. As DNA, the CDR3 is TGTGCCAGCAGCTTCGACAGGGAGGCTTTCTTT. The whole variable domain, remainder taken from reference TRBV13 and TRBJ1-1, is AAGVIQSPRHLIKEKRETATLKCYPIPRHDTVYWYQQGPGQDPQFLISFYEKMQSDKGSIPDRFSAQQFSDYHSELNMSSLELGDSALYFCASSFDREAFFGQGTRLTVV.

This clone occurred a few times. This chain joins TRBV29-1 and TRBJ2-1, with 7 bases matching TRBD1. The germline V gene has CDR1 SQVTM and CDR2 ANQGSEA. J lost 6 bases, V lost 2 bases, and 10 bases had no gene match. This CDR3 comprises 15 residues. The CDR3 spells CSVETALEGANEQFF. The CDR3 nucleotides are TGCAGCGTTGAAACGGCACTAGAGGGGGCCAATGAGCAGTTCTTC.

CDR3 DNA: TGTGCTAGTGGTTTGTATGTGAATTCACCCCTCCACTTT. It is translated as CASGLYVNSPLHF. The chain employs TRBV12-5 and TRBJ1-6, with D hard to call. CDR3 length equals 13 residues. CDR1 is LGHNT, CDR2 FRNRAP, per germline. Trimming left V 2 bases short and J 7 bases short, with 6 bases between.

The chain couples TRBV10-1 to TRBJ2-5; no clear D. Trimming left V 3 bases short and J 1 base short, with 6 bases between. The CDR3 loop spans 13 amino acids. The germline CDR1 and CDR2 sequences are WNHNN and SYGVQD (reference sequence). The CDR3 loop is CASSEAGQETQYF. Here the CDR3 DNA reads TGCGCCAGCAGTGAAGCAGGCCAAGAGACCCAGTACTTC.

This clone was seen repeatedly, ten times or more. The CDR3 is CASSQDSSGGRPDTQYF. CDR3 in DNA: TGCGCCAGCAGCCAAGATAGTTCGGGGGGGCGCCCAGATACGCAGTATTTT. The chain couples TRBV4-1 to TRBJ2-3; TRBD2 aligns across 8 bases. V lost 0 bases and J lost 4; bases outside the gene matches: 9. CDR1 MGHRA and CDR2 YSYEKL come from the germline V gene. This CDR3 is 17 amino acids long.

There are a few counts of this clone. The chain is built from TRBV6-5 and TRBJ1-6; 8 bases align to TRBD1. The CDR3 sequence is 14 residues long. The trim removed 7 bases at V and 10 bases at J, leaving 9 bases unmatched. The germline V gene has CDR1 MNHEY and CDR2 SVGAGI. CDR3 sequence: CASTEPGGLSPLHF. The CDR3 nucleotides are TGTGCCAGCACCGAACCAGGGGGCCTATCACCCCTCCACTTT.

J is TRBJ2-5 and V is TRBV5-6, with TRBD1 matching 8 bases. Germline V gives CDR1 SGHDT, CDR2 YYEEEE. J was trimmed by 5 bases and V by 3 bases; bases with no gene match: 3. This CDR3 has 13 residues. The CDR3 DNA is TGTGCCAGCAGCTGGACAGGGTTGGAGACCCAGTACTTC. Amino acids: CASSWTGLETQYF. Together with reference TRBV5-6 and TRBJ2-5, the CDR3 gives the full variable domain: DAGVTQSPTHLIKTRGQQVTLRCSPKSGHDTVSWYQQALGQGPQFIFQYYEEEERQRGNFPDRFSGHQFPNYSSELNVNALLLGDSALYLCASSWTGLETQYFGPGTRLLVL.

V and J are TRBV2 and TRBJ2-7; D gene unclear. Trimming took off 0 bases at V and 2 bases at J, with 14 bases between the two ends. Germline V gene sequence: CDR1 SNHLY, CDR2 FYNNEI. The CDR3 runs 16 residues. CDR3 protein: CASSEALSRFPYEQYF. The CDR3 DNA sequence: TGTGCCAGCAGTGAAGCGCTAAGCAGGTTCCCCTACGAGCAGTACTTC.

The chain carries TRBV1 and TRBJ2-7; TRBD1 is the table's D call, not checked against the DNA. TRBV1 represents a pseudogene. The CDR3 consists of 18 residues. The CDR3 coding sequence is TGCACCAGCAGCCAAGTTCTAGTCGGACAGGAAAACTCCTACGAGCAGTACTTC. It is translated as CTSSQVLVGQENSYEQYF.

This chain connects TRBV30 to TRBJ1-5; possibly TRBD1 for D (6 bases). The germline gives CDR1 GTSNPN, CDR2 SVGIG (reference sequence). V was trimmed by 0 bases and J by 6 bases, leaving 15 bases between them. The CDR3 is 15 amino acids. CDR3 loop: CAWSVSSGVLQPQHF. Written as DNA, the CDR3 is TGTGCCTGGAGTGTAAGTTCAGGGGTGCTTCAGCCCCAGCATTTT.

V usage is TRBV5-1 and J usage is TRBJ2-3, with 8 bases aligning to TRBD2. The CDR3 extends over 16 amino acids. Germline CDR1 reads SGHRS; CDR2 reads YFSETQ. V trimming: 0 bases; J trimming: 3 bases; junction bases outside the gene matches: 6. Here the CDR3 reads CASSLEGGGPTDTQYF. As DNA, the CDR3 is TGCGCCAGCAGCTTGGAGGGCGGGGGGCCTACAGATACGCAGTATTTT.

DNA of the CDR3: TGTGCCAGCAGCGTAGATGCGGGAGGGGCAGATACGCAGTATTTT. As protein: CASSVDAGGADTQYF. The chain has TRBV6-5 and TRBJ2-3; 9 nucleotides match TRBD2. Losses at the gene ends were 6 bases for V and 4 bases for J; bases not matched to a gene: 8. CDR3 length equals 15 residues. The germline V gene encodes CDR1 MNHEY and CDR2 SVGAGI.

The chain has TRBV29-1 and TRBJ1-4; 10 bases are shared with TRBD1. The CDR3 length is 14 residues. Germline CDR1 reads SQVTM; CDR2 reads ANQGSEA. Losses at the gene ends were 1 base for V and 10 bases for J; bases not matched to a gene: 6. Here the CDR3 reads CSVEVGTGVVKLFF. The CDR3 DNA sequence: TGCAGCGTTGAAGTCGGGACAGGGGTGGTAAAACTGTTTTTT. The entire variable domain, with the rest obtained from reference TRBV29-1 and TRBJ1-4, is as follows: SAVISQKPSRDICQRGTSLTIQCQVDSQVTMMFWYRQQPGQSLTLIATANQGSEATYESGFVIDKFPISRPNLTFSTLTVSNMSPEDSSIYLCSVEVGTGVVKLFFGSGTQLSVL.

The chain carries TRBV6-5 and TRBJ1-1; 7 nucleotides match TRBD1. Germline V CDR1 and CDR2: MNHEY, SVGAGI. After removal of 6 bases from V and 8 bases from J, the junction contained 9 bases not matched to a gene. This CDR3 has 13 amino acids. The CDR3 here is CASRTGFTREAFF. CDR3 coding DNA: TGTGCCAGCAGGACAGGGTTTACTCGGGAAGCTTTCTTT.

The V call is TRBV7-3, the J call TRBJ1-5; D is unclear. The germline V gene has CDR1 SGHTA and CDR2 FQGTGA. V was trimmed by 5 bases and J by 6 bases, leaving 11 bases between them. The CDR3 is 13 residues long. The DNA of the CDR3 is TGTGCCAGCAGCCTCGGGATAGGTCAGCCCCAGCATTTT. Amino acids: CASSLGIGQPQHF.

The chain employs TRBV5-4 and TRBJ1-1; D is ambiguous. Germline V CDR1 and CDR2: SGHNT, YYREEE (reference sequence). The CDR3 totals 11 residues. The germline V and J ends were trimmed by 4 bases and 2 bases, with 3 bases remaining between them. CDR3 in amino acids: CASSINTEAFF. As DNA, the CDR3 is TGTGCCAGCAGCATAAACACTGAAGCTTTCTTT.

This sequence joins TRBV5-1 and TRBJ1-2; tentative D call: TRBD1 (6 bases). Germline V gene sequence: CDR1 SGHRS, CDR2 YFSETQ. This CDR3 spans 11 amino acids. V was trimmed by 6 bases and J by 7 bases, leaving 10 bases between them. DNA for the CDR3: TGCGCCAGCACCGCAGGGGCTGGCTACACCTTC. Protein sequence: CASTAGAGYTF.

The chain employs TRBV5-1 and TRBJ2-3; D is uncertain. Germline V gives CDR1 SGHRS, CDR2 YFSETQ. Trimming shortened V by 1 base and J by 6 bases, and 6 bases separated the two germline ends. The CDR3 totals 12 residues. CDR3 DNA sequence: TGCGCCAGCAGCTTGCGTTCGGATACGCAGTATTTT. Its translation is CASSLRSDTQYF.

The CDR3 region is CASSESLMGGGRNQPQHF. The CDR3 coding sequence is TGTGCCAGCAGTGAATCGCTTATGGGGGGTGGACGGAATCAGCCCCAGCATTTT. The J gene is TRBJ1-5, the V gene TRBV6-1, with a tentative D call TRBD1 (5 bases). Deletions cut 2 bases from V and 4 bases from J, with 21 bases between. Germline V gene data show CDR1 as MNHNS and CDR2 as SASEGT. This CDR3 region has 18 residues.

The rearrangement links TRBV27 to TRBJ1-2, with D possibly TRBD1 on 6 matching bases. This CDR3 region has 15 residues. V lost 5 bases to trimming and J lost 2 bases, with 15 bases between them. Per the germline V gene, CDR1 is MNHEY and CDR2 is SMNVEV (reference sequence). The CDR3 sequence is CASSSLAGVNYGYTF. For the CDR3, the DNA is TGTGCCAGCAGTAGTCTGGCAGGGGTCAACTATGGCTACACCTTC.

The chain joins TRBV29-1 to TRBJ2-3, with TRBD1 matching over 7 bases. The junction had 6 bases not matched to a gene; V was cut back by 2 bases and J by 4 bases. The V gene's germline CDR1 is SQVTM and CDR2 ANQGSEA. This CDR3 contains 14 residues. This CDR3 reads CSVESRGQADTQYF. The DNA for the CDR3 is TGCAGCGTTGAATCGAGGGGGCAGGCAGATACGCAGTATTTT.

This chain connects TRBV3-1 (or the pseudogene TRBV3-2) to TRBJ1-6; the D is unclear. The V and J ends lost 7 bases and 7 bases respectively, with 11 bases between them. This CDR3 region has 13 residues. From germline, CDR1 is LGHDT and CDR2 YNNKEL (reference sequence). CDR3 coding DNA: TGTGCCAGCACCCCGTTTGGCAATTCACCCCTCCACTTT. Translated: CASTPFGNSPLHF.

The V call is TRBV18, the J call TRBJ1-6; 7 bases match TRBD1. The CDR3 runs 14 residues. Germline V gene data show CDR1 as KGHSH and CDR2 as LQKENI. V lost 6 bases and J lost 7; bases outside the gene matches: 6. The CDR3 here is CASSHDRENSPLHF. Here the CDR3 DNA reads TGTGCCAGCTCCCATGACAGGGAAAATTCACCCCTCCACTTT.

The chain recombines TRBV10-3 with TRBJ2-1, with 16 bases lining up with TRBD2. The CDR3 extends over 18 amino acids. J gave up 6 bases and V 0 bases, and 5 bases lay outside the gene matches. Germline CDR1 and CDR2: ENHRY and SYGVKD. In DNA, the CDR3 is TGTGCCATCAGTGAGTCGTTGGGGACTAGCGGGGGGGGCAATGAGCAGTTCTTC. It codes for CAISESLGTSGGGNEQFF.

J is TRBJ1-1 and V is TRBV3-1 (or the pseudogene TRBV3-2), with TRBD1 matching over 7 bases. CDR1 LGHDT and CDR2 YNNKEL come from the germline V gene (reference sequence). After removal of 1 base from V and 2 bases from J, the junction contained 7 bases not matched to a gene. The CDR3 runs 16 residues. CDR3 DNA: TGTGCCAGCAGCCAAGCGACAGGGCGTTCTAACACTGAAGCTTTCTTT. Translation: CASSQATGRSNTEAFF.

The rearrangement joins TRBV12-5 to TRBJ2-7, with 7 bases aligning to TRBD1. CDR1 and CDR2 (germline): LGHNT, FRNRAP. This CDR3 comprises 16 residues. The junction had 8 bases not matched to a gene; V was cut back by 0 bases and J by 3 bases. The CDR3 DNA reads TGTGCTAGTGGTTTGGTACGCCTCCAGGGGGACTACGAGCAGTACTTC. Protein: CASGLVRLQGDYEQYF.

The V call is TRBV12-3 or TRBV12-4, the J call TRBJ1-6, with TRBD1 as a possible D gene (5 bases). CDR3 length: 13 residues. Trimming shortened V by 5 bases and J by 6 bases, and 8 bases separated the two germline ends. The CDR3 here is CASSRQSNSPLHF. CDR3 bases: TGTGCCAGCAGTCGACAGTCTAATTCACCCCTCCACTTT.

V and J are TRBV19 and TRBJ1-2, with D maybe TRBD1 (5 bases). Germline CDR1 LNHDA, CDR2 SQIVND (reference sequence). V was cut by 0 bases and J by 8 bases, with 10 bases left in between. This CDR3 is 13 amino acids long. This CDR3 reads CASSIEGGDGYTF. As DNA, the CDR3 is TGTGCCAGTAGTATAGAAGGCGGGGACGGCTACACCTTC.

In this sample, this clone turned up a few times. The V and J genes are TRBV7-2 and TRBJ1-2; D not resolved. The CDR3 is 15 residues long. Germline V gene data show CDR1 as SGHTA and CDR2 as FQGNSA. Trimming took 0 bases from V and 10 from J, leaving 18 bases between them. The CDR3: CASSLARWPTEAYTF. The CDR3 DNA sequence: TGTGCCAGCAGCTTAGCGAGGTGGCCCACCGAGGCCTACACCTTC.

The J gene is TRBJ1-2, the V gene TRBV6-5; D perhaps matches TRBD1 (6 bases). Per the germline V gene, CDR1 is MNHEY and CDR2 is SVGAGI. The length of the CDR3 is 12 residues. V was clipped by 7 bases and J by 4 bases, with 10 bases between them. CDR3 amino acids: CASKQGGYGYTF. The DNA of the CDR3 is TGTGCCAGCAAACAGGGCGGCTATGGCTACACCTTC.